This TCR beta chain emerged from a study of response to subunit inactivated influenza vaccine. This clonotype appeared a few times. V dropped 4 bases and J dropped 2 bases, with 12 bases sitting between them. Per germline, CDR1 SGHTA and CDR2 FQGNSA. This CDR3 has 14 amino acids. In TCRdb, the RT-PCR reads were re-called with MiXCR into one record per CDR3 protein. Found here are roughly 540,000 distinct CDR3 sequences, around 25% of them singletons; the top ten hold 2.8%. The sample was also linked to a second study, of T cells expressing NK-cell markers. From that second work: As the method of synthesis, 5'RACE template switching with UMIs yielded TCR beta cDNA.

This chain uses TRBV7-2 with TRBJ2-7; D gene uncertain. Sequences were derived from CD4+ T cells sorted from PBMCs, sampled 11 to 12 days after vaccination. The sequence came from a man aged 50-60 years who received an inactivated influenza vaccine. This CDR3 is CASSSQFGPYEQYF. CDR3 DNA: TGTGCCAGCAGCTCCCAATTCGGGCCCTACGAGCAGTACTTC.